This TCR beta chain was obtained from a study of OX40 agonist ivuxolimab in advanced cancers. From germline, CDR1 is LGHNT and CDR2 FRNRAP. This CDR3 is built from 16 residues. Losses at the gene ends were 2 bases for V and 3 bases for J; bases not matched to a gene: 7. TCRdb keeps only in-frame clones here, not all; method: immunoSEQ multiplex PCR. Of approximately 98,000 clones detected, about four fifths appear once; the ten largest clones hold around 5.5%. The chain is built from TRBV12-5 and TRBJ1-3, with 7 positions matching TRBD1. Source: CD4+ or CD8+ T cells sorted from blood, taken in a trial of the OX40 agonist ivuxolimab. The sequence was obtained from an adult with an advanced solid tumor such as melanoma, head and neck, liver or kidney cancer. CDR3 bases: TGTGCTAGTGGTTTGAATCCGACAGGGCTTGGAAACACCATATATTTT. Translating gives CASGLNPTGLGNTIYF. The entire variable domain, with the rest obtained from reference TRBV12-5 and TRBJ1-3, is as follows: DARVTQTPRHKVTEMGQEVTMRCQPILGHNTVFWYRQTMMQGLELLAYFRNRAPLDDSGMPKDRFSAEMPDATLATLKIQPSEPRDSAVYFCASGLNPTGLGNTIYFGEGSWLTVV.